These 18 T cell receptor beta chains were all obtained from the same sample, sequenced in a study of T cell responses to AZD1222 COVID-19 vaccine. The table came from immunoSEQ multiplex PCR; TCRdb's copy has only in-frame clones and leaves some out. The sample contains approximately 71,000 clones, about three quarters of which appear only once. The specimen comprised peripheral blood, sampled on day 0 of AZD1222 vaccination. These receptors were taken from an adult in good health.

The chain uses TRBV19 and TRBJ1-5; D uncertain. Trimming cost V 1 base and J 3 bases, with 7 bases left between them. CDR3 length: 14 amino acids. Germline values: CDR1 LNHDA, CDR2 SQIVND (reference sequence). For the CDR3, the DNA is TGTGCCAGTAGTATAGGGTTGGCCAATCAGCCCCAGCATTTT. Translated, it gives CASSIGLANQPQHF.

This clone turned up a few times. This chain connects TRBV19 to TRBJ1-1, with D possibly TRBD1 on 6 matching bases. Germline lookup yields CDR1 LNHDA and CDR2 SQIVND (reference sequence). Trimming took 9 bases from V and 6 from J, leaving 23 bases between them. This CDR3 has 15 amino acids. In DNA form, the CDR3 reads TGTGCCAGCCGCCTCGGACAGACGGGCGTGGCTGAAGCTTTCTTT. As protein: CASRLGQTGVAEAFF.

The CDR3 region has the DNA TGCGCCAGCAGTTTTCTGGATAACACTGAAGCTTTCTTT. Amino acids: CASSFLDNTEAFF. The chain employs TRBV5-1 and TRBJ1-1; D is ambiguous. The ends were cut back, 5 bases at V and 2 bases at J, with 10 bases in the middle. The CDR3 covers 13 residues. Per germline, CDR1 SGHRS and CDR2 YFSETQ.

The J gene is TRBJ2-2, the V gene TRBV7-2; perhaps D is TRBD1 or TRBD2 (5 bases each). Trimming left V 1 base short and J 1 base short, with 10 bases between. The CDR3 loop spans 16 amino acids. The V gene's germline CDR1 is SGHTA and CDR2 FQGNSA. CDR3 residues: CASSLEGTLNTGELFF. As DNA, the CDR3 is TGTGCCAGCAGCTTAGAGGGGACGTTGAACACCGGGGAGCTGTTTTTT.

V and J are TRBV11-3 and TRBJ2-3, with 9 bases matching TRBD2. Germline V CDR1 and CDR2: SGHNT, YENEEA. The trim removed 0 bases at V and 4 bases at J, leaving 8 bases unmatched. There are 17 residues in the CDR3. The CDR3 nucleotides read TGTGCCAGCAGCTTAGAGTCCCTAGCGGGGCCGGCAGATACGCAGTATTTT. Its translation: CASSLESLAGPADTQYF.

The rearrangement links TRBV7-2 to TRBJ1-2; 7 positions match TRBD1. Germline V gene data show CDR1 as SGHTA and CDR2 as FQGNSA. This CDR3 contains 15 residues. Losses at the gene ends were 2 bases for V and 6 bases for J; bases not matched to a gene: 9. As DNA, the CDR3 is TGTGCCAGCAGCTTAAGTTCCGACAGGGTCGATGGCTACACCTTC. Residues: CASSLSSDRVDGYTF.

The J gene is TRBJ1-3, the V gene TRBV9; 8 bases are shared with TRBD1. With V trimmed by 4 bases and J by 3 bases, 15 bases remained unmatched. Germline V gene data show CDR1 as SGDLS and CDR2 as YYNGEE. The CDR3 is 18 amino acids. CDR3 region: CASSKDRGYAYRGNTIYF. DNA of the CDR3: TGTGCCAGCAGCAAAGACAGGGGCTACGCATACCGTGGAAACACCATATATTTT.

The chain links TRBV21-1 to TRBJ2-1; the DNA was not compared with TRBD2, the D call given in the table. TRBV21-1 is assigned pseudogene status. CDR3 size: 16 residues. The CDR3 DNA follows: TGTGCCAGCACAATAGCGGGGGAGTGCTCCTACAATGAGCAGTTCTTC. It is translated as CASTIAGECSYNEQFF.

This rearrangement joins TRBV2 to TRBJ2-3; possible D gene TRBD2, 5 bases. V gave up 10 bases and J gave up 7 bases, with 18 bases separating them. Germline lookup yields CDR1 SNHLY and CDR2 FYNNEI. The CDR3 runs to 13 residues. CDR3 DNA: TGTGCCAAAAGCACGGGATCGCGGAATACGCAGTATTTT. It codes for CAKSTGSRNTQYF.

This clone was counted a few times. The V gene is TRBV10-2, the J gene TRBJ2-7; D unclear. V was cut by 4 bases and J by 3 bases, with 7 bases left in between. The V gene's germline CDR1 is WSHSY and CDR2 SAAADI. CDR3 length: 12 residues. CDR3 nucleotide sequence: TGCGCCAGCAGTGGGGCGTACTACGAGCAGTACTTC. Its protein product is CASSGAYYEQYF.

In its sample, this clone was seen a few times. The rearrangement uses TRBV7-5 and TRBJ1-5. TRBV7-5 is listed as a pseudogene. The CDR3 runs to 14 residues. The CDR3 nucleotides are TGTGCCAGAAGCTTAGTTGGGAGCAATCAGCCCCAGCATTTT. Its protein is CARSLVGSNQPQHF.

V usage is TRBV6-2 or TRBV6-3 and J usage is TRBJ2-3; 12 bases align to TRBD2. Trimming at V came to 4 bases and at J to 2 bases, leaving 4 bases not matched to a gene. The CDR3 extends over 16 amino acids. Germline lookup yields CDR1 MNHEY and CDR2 SVGEGT. CDR3 residues: CASSLLAGGLTDTQYF. The CDR3 DNA reads as TGTGCCAGCAGTTTACTAGCGGGGGGCCTCACAGATACGCAGTATTTT.

The J gene is TRBJ2-1, the V gene TRBV11-3; the match to TRBD2 covers 7 bases. Germline CDR1 SGHNT, CDR2 YENEEA. V was pared by 3 bases and J by 9 bases, with 14 bases of the junction left unmatched. CDR3 length: 16 residues. DNA of the CDR3: TGTGCCAGCAGCTTGGGCCAGCCGGGAGGAAAAGGTGAGCAGTTCTTC. Translation: CASSLGQPGGKGEQFF.

The chain recombines TRBV27 with TRBJ2-5, with D maybe TRBD1 (5 bases). This CDR3 region has 16 residues. V lost 0 bases and J lost 0, with 11 bases in between. Germline V gene data show CDR1 as MNHEY and CDR2 as SMNVEV (reference sequence). The CDR3 protein is CASSLSPTAYQETQYF. CDR3 nucleotides: TGTGCCAGCAGTTTATCTCCGACAGCGTACCAAGAGACCCAGTACTTC.

The chain recombines TRBV2 with TRBJ1-5; no definite D call. V was shortened by 5 bases and J by 4 bases, with 12 bases between the two germline ends. CDR1 and CDR2 (germline): SNHLY, FYNNEI. The CDR3 runs 14 residues. The CDR3 is CASSLMGLNQPQHF. DNA of the CDR3: TGTGCCAGCAGTTTGATGGGTTTGAATCAGCCCCAGCATTTT.

This clone turned up a few times. V is TRBV7-6 and J is TRBJ2-3, with 14 bases that match TRBD2. CDR1 is SGHVS, CDR2 FNYEAQ, per germline. V was pared by 1 base and J by 2 bases, with 11 bases of the junction left unmatched. The CDR3 spans 20 residues. DNA for the CDR3: TGTGCCAGCAGCTTAGGACCACCCTCGGGACTAGCGGGGGTCACAGATACGCAGTATTTT. Translation gives CASSLGPPSGLAGVTDTQYF.

The rearrangement joins TRBV30 to TRBJ1-1; 11 bases map to TRBD1. Germline V gives CDR1 GTSNPN, CDR2 SVGIG (reference sequence). V trimming: 7 bases; J trimming: 5 bases; junction bases outside the gene matches: 6. There are 13 residues in the CDR3. The CDR3 spells CASDRGLGTEAFF. The CDR3 region has the DNA TGTGCCTCGGACAGGGGGCTGGGAACTGAAGCTTTCTTT.

The chain couples TRBV4-1 to TRBJ2-7; TRBD1 agrees at 8 bases. V trimming: 7 bases; J trimming: 2 bases; junction bases outside the gene matches: 7. The CDR3 runs to 14 residues. CDR1 and CDR2 from the germline V gene are MGHRA and YSYEKL. CDR3 DNA: TGCGCCAGCACTCTAGACAGGGGCACCTACGAGCAGTACTTC. Translating gives CASTLDRGTYEQYF.